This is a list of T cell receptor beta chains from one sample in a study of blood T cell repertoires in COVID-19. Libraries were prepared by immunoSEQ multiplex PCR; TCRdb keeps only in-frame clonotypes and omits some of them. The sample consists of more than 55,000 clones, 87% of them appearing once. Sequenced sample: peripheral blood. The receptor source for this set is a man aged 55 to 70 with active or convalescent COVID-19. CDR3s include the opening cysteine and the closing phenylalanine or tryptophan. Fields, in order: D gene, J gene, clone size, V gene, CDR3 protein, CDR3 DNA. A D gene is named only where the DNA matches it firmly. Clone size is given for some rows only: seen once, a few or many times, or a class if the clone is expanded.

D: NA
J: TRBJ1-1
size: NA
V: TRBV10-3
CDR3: CASSWGTSKTLNTEAFF
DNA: TGTGCCTCCTCCTGGGGGACTTCCAAGACCTTGAACACTGAAGCTTTCTTT

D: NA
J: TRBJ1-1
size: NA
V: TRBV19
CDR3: CASRYDRNTEAFF
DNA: TGTGCCAGTAGATACGACAGGAACACTGAAGCTTTCTTT

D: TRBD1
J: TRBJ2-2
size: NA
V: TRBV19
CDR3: CASSRQGNTGELFF
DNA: TGTGCCAGTAGCAGACAGGGGAACACCGGGGAGCTGTTTTTT

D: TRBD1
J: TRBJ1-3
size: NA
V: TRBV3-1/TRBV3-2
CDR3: CASSFRDRIPGNTIYF
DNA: TGTGCCAGCAGCTTCCGGGACAGGATTCCTGGAAACACCATATATTTT

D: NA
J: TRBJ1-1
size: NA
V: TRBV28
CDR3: CASSLLGRTGGTEAFF
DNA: TGTGCCAGCAGTTTATTAGGCAGGACCGGGGGGACTGAAGCTTTCTTT

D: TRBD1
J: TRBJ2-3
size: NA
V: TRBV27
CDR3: CASSWTGVTDTQYF
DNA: TGTGCCAGCAGTTGGACAGGGGTCACAGATACGCAGTATTTT

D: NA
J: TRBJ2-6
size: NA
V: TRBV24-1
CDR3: CATSDPRQPANVLTF
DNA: TGTGCCACCAGTGACCCTCGACAGCCGGCCAACGTCCTGACTTTC

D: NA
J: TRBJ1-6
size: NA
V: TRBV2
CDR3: CASSERPGGSPLHF
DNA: TGTGCCAGCAGTGAACGGCCGGGGGGTTCACCCCTCCACTTT

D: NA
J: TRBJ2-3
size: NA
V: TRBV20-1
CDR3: CSASSKVLDQYF
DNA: TGCAGTGCTAGTAGTAAGGTTCTAGATCAGTATTTT

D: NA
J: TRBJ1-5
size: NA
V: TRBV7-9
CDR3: CASSLGGFRQPQHF
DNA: TGTGCCAGCAGCTTAGGCGGTTTTCGTCAGCCCCAGCATTTT

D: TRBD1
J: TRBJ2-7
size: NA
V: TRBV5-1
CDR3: CASSLNRDRETYEQYF
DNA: TGCGCCAGCAGCTTGAACCGGGACAGGGAAACCTACGAGCAGTACTTC

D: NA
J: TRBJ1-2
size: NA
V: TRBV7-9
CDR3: CASSRYEGPTGGYTF
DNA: TGTGCCAGCAGCCGCTACGAGGGTCCTACCGGCGGCTACACCTTC

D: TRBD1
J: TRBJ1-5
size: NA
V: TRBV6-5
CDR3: CASQPGQGRQPQHF
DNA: TGTGCCAGCCAACCGGGACAGGGAAGGCAGCCCCAGCATTTT

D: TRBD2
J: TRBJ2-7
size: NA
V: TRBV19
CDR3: CASSPLAGSYEQYF
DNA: TGTGCCAGTAGTCCCCTAGCGGGATCCTACGAGCAGTACTTC

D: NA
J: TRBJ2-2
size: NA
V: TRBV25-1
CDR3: CASSRTAPGELFF
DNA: TGTGCCAGCAGTAGGACAGCCCCCGGGGAGCTGTTTTTT

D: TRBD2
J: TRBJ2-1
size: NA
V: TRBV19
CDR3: CASSTGLAGGSYNEQFF
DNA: TGTGCCAGTAGTACGGGACTAGCGGGGGGTTCCTACAATGAGCAGTTCTTC

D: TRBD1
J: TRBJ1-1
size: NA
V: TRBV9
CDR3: CASSPRQGGTEAFF
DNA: TGTGCCAGCAGCCCCCGACAGGGGGGAACTGAAGCTTTCTTT

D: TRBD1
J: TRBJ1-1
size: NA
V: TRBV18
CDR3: CASSQTGGTEAFF
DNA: TGTGCCAGCTCACAAACAGGGGGCACTGAAGCTTTCTTT

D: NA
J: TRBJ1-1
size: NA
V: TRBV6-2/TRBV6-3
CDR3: CASSPRGSRGTEAFF
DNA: TGTGCCAGCAGCCCTCGCGGATCTCGGGGCACTGAAGCTTTCTTT

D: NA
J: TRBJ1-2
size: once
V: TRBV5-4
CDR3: CASSSRTANYGYTF
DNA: TGTGCCAGCAGCAGTAGGACAGCTAACTATGGCTACACCTTC

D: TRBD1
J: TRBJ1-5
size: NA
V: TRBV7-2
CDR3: CASSLTGASNQPQHF
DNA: TGTGCCAGCAGCTTAACAGGGGCTAGCAATCAGCCCCAGCATTTT

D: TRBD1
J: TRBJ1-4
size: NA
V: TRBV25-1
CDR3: CASSEVATGKNEKLFF
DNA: TGTGCCAGCAGTGAAGTTGCGACAGGGAAAAATGAAAAACTGTTTTTT

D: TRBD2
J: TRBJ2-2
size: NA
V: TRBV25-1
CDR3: CASSDGTSGGGTGELFF
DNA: TGTGCCAGCAGTGACGGGACTAGCGGGGGAGGTACCGGGGAGCTGTTTTTT

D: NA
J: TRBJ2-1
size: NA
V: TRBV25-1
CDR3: CASSDLTGKGDNEQFF
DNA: TGTGCCAGCAGTGACCTAACAGGGAAAGGGGACAATGAGCAGTTCTTC

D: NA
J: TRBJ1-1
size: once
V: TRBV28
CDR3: CASSGGVATEAFF
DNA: TGTGCCAGCAGTGGAGGGGTAGCGACTGAAGCTTTCTTT

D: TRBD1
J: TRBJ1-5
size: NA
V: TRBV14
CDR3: CASSQGQGYQPQHF
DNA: TGTGCCAGCAGCCAAGGACAGGGGTATCAGCCCCAGCATTTT

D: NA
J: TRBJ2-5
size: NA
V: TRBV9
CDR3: CASSASGGLETQYF
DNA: TGTGCCAGCAGCGCCTCGGGGGGCCTCGAGACCCAGTACTTC

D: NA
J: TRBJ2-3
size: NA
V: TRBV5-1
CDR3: CASSFAGQNTDTQYF
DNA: TGCGCCAGCAGCTTTGCAGGACAAAACACAGATACGCAGTATTTT

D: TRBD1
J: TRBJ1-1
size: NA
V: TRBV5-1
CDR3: CASSRTGETEAFF
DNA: TGCGCCAGCAGCAGGACAGGGGAAACTGAAGCTTTCTTT

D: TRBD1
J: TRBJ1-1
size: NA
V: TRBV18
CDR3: CASSPFQTGRNTEAFF
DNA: TGTGCCAGCTCACCATTTCAGACAGGGAGGAACACTGAAGCTTTCTTT

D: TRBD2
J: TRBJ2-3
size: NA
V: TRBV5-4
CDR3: CASSPTSGGDTQYF
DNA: TGTGCCAGCAGCCCGACTAGCGGGGGAGATACGCAGTATTTT

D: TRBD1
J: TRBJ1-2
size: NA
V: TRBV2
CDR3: CASTRQGNYGYTF
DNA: TGTGCCAGCACGAGACAGGGCAACTATGGCTACACCTTC

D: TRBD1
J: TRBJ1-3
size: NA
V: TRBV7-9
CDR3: CASSLTGADTIYF
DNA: TGTGCCAGCAGCTTAACAGGGGCAGACACCATATATTTT

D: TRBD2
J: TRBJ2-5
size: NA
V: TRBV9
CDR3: CASSNSGRLAETQYF
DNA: TGTGCCAGCAGCAATAGCGGGAGGCTCGCGGAGACCCAGTACTTC

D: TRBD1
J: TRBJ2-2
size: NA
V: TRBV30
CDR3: CAWRKNRGPTGELFF
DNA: TGTGCCTGGCGAAAAAACAGGGGGCCCACCGGGGAGCTGTTTTTT

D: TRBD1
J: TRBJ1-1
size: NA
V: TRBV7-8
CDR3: CASSLLGQGNFGTEAFF
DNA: TGTGCCAGCAGCTTACTAGGACAGGGTAACTTTGGCACTGAAGCTTTCTTT

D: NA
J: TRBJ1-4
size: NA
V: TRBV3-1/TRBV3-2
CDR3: CASSQGRQSNEKLFF
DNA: TGTGCCAGCAGCCAAGGCAGGCAGTCTAATGAAAAACTGTTTTTT

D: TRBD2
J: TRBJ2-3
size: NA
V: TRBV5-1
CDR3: CASSLRLAGTDTQYF
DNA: TGCGCCAGCAGCTTGAGACTAGCGGGAACAGATACGCAGTATTTT

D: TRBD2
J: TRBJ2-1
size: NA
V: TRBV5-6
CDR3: CASSLPGLHYNEQFF
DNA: TGTGCCAGCAGCTTACCGGGACTACACTACAATGAGCAGTTCTTC

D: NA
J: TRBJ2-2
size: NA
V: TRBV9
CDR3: CASSVARAENTGELFF
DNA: TGTGCCAGCAGCGTAGCCAGAGCGGAGAACACCGGGGAGCTGTTTTTT

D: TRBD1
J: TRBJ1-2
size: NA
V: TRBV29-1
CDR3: CSVVTPGQGFGGYTF
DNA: TGCAGCGTCGTCACTCCGGGACAGGGGTTCGGTGGCTACACCTTC